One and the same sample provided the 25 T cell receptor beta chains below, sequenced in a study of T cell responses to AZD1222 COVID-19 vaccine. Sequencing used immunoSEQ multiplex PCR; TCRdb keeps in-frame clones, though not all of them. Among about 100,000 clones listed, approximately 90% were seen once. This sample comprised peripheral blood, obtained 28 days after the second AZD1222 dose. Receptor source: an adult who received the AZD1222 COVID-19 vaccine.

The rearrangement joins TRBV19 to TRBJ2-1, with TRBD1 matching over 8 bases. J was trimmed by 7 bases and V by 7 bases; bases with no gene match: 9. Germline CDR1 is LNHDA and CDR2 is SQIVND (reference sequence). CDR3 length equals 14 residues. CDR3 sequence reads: CASISGGAGNEQFF. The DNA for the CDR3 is TGTGCCAGTATCTCAGGGGGCGCGGGGAATGAGCAGTTCTTC.

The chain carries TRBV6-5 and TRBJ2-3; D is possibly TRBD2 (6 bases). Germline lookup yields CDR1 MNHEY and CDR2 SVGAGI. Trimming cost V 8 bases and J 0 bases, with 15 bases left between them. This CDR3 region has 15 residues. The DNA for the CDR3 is TGTGCCAGCGACGGAGCGGGTATGAGCACAGATACGCAGTATTTT. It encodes CASDGAGMSTDTQYF.

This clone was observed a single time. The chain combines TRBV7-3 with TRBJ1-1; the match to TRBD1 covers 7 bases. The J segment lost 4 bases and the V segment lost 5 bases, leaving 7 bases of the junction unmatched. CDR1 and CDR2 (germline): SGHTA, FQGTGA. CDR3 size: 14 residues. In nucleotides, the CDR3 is TGTGCCAGCAGCCAACAGGGGTTGGCCACTGAAGCTTTCTTT. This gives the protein CASSQQGLATEAFF. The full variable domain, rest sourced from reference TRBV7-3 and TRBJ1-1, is GAGVSQTPSNKVTEKGKYVELRCDPISGHTALYWYRQSLGQGPEFLIYFQGTGAADDSGLPNDRFFAVRPEGSVSTLKIQRTERGDSAVYLCASSQQGLATEAFFGQGTRLTVV.

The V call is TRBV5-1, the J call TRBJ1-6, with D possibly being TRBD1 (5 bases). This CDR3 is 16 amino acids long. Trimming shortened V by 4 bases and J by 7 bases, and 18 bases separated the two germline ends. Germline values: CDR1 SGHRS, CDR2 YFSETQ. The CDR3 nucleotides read TGCGCCAGCAGCCAACAGGAGAATTTCCCCAATTCACCCCTCCACTTT. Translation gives CASSQQENFPNSPLHF.

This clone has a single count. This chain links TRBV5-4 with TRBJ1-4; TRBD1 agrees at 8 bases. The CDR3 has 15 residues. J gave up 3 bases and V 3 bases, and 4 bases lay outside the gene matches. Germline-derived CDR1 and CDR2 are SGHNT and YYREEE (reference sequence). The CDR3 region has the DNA TGTGCCAGCAGCTCTGCCAGGGGGCCTAATGAAAAACTGTTTTTT. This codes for CASSSARGPNEKLFF.

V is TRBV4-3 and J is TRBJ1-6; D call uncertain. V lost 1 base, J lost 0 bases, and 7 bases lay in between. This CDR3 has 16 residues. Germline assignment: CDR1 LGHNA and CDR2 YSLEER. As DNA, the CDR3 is TGCGCCAGCAGCCAAGGGAAAAGCTCCTATAATTCACCCCTCCACTTT. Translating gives CASSQGKSSYNSPLHF.

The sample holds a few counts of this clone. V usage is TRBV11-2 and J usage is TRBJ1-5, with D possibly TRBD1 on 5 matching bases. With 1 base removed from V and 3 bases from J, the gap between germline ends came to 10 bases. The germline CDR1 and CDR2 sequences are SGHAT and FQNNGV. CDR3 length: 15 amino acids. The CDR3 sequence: CASSLGTITNQPQHF. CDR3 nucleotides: TGTGCCAGCAGCTTAGGGACAATTACCAATCAGCCCCAGCATTTT.

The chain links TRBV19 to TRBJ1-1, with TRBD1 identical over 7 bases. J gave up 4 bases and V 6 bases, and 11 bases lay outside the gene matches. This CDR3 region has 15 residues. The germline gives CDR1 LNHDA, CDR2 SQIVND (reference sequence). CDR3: CASRGLNRGGTEAFF. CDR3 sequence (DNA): TGTGCCAGTAGAGGGTTGAACAGGGGAGGCACTGAAGCTTTCTTT.

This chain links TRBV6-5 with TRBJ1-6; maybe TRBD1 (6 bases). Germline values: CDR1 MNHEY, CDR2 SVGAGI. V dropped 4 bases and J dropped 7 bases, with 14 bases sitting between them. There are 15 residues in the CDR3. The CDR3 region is CASSSPGTQNSPLHF. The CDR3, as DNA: TGTGCCAGCAGTTCCCCGGGGACACAGAATTCACCCCTCCACTTT.

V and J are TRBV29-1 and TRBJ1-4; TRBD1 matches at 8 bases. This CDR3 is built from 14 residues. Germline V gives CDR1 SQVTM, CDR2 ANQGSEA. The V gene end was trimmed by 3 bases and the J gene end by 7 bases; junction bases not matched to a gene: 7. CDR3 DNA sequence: TGCAGCGTTGACCTGGACAGGGAGGGTGAAAAACTGTTTTTT. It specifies CSVDLDREGEKLFF.

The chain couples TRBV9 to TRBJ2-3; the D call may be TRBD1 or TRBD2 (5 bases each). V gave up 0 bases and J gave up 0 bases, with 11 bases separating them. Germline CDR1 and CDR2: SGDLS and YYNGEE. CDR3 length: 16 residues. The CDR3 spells CASSVVGGTSTDTQYF. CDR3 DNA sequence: TGTGCCAGCAGCGTAGTTGGGGGAACTAGCACAGATACGCAGTATTTT.

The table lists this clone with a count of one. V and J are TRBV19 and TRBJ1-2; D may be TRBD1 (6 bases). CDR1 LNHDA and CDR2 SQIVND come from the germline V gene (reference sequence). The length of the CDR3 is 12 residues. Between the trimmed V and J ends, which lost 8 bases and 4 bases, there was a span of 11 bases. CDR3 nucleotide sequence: TGTGCCAGTGGGGACATGGGCTATGGCTACACCTTC. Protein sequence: CASGDMGYGYTF.

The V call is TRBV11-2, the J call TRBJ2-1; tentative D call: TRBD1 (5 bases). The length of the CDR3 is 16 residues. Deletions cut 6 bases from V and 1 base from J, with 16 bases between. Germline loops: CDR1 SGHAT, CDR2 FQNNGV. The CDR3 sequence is CASSLRAGPSYNEQFF. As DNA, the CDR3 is TGTGCCAGCAGTCTTCGGGCAGGGCCTTCCTACAATGAGCAGTTCTTC.

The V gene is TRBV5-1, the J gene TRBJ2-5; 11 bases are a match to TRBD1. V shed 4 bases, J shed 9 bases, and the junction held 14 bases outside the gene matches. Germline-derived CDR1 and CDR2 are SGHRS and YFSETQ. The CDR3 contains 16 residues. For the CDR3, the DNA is TGCGCCAGCAGCACATATGGACAGGGGGCGCGGTCAGCCCAGTACTTC. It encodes CASSTYGQGARSAQYF. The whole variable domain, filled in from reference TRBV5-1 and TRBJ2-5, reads KAGVTQTPRYLIKTRGQQVTLSCSPISGHRSVSWYQQTPGQGLQFLFEYFSETQRNKGNFPGRFSGRQFSNSRSEMNVSTLELGDSALYLCASSTYGQGARSAQYFGPGTRLLVL.

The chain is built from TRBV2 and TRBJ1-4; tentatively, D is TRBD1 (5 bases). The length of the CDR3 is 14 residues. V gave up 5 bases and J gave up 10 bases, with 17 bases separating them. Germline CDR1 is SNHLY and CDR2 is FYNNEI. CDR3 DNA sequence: TGTGCCAGCAGTATTAGCCACCTTCAGGGAAAACTGTTTTTT. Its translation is CASSISHLQGKLFF. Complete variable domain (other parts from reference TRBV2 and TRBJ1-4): EPEVTQTPSHQVTQMGQEVILRCVPISNHLYFYWYRQILGQKVEFLVSFYNNEISEKSEIFDDQFSVERPDGSNFTLKIRSTKLEDSAMYFCASSISHLQGKLFFGSGTQLSVL.

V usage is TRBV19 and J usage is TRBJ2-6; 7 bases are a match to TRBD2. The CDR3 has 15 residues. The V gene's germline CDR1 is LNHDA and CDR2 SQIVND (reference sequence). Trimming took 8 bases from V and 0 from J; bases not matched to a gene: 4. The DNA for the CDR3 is TGTGCCAGTTGGGGGGGGTCCTCTGGGGCCAACGTCCTGACTTTC. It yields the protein CASWGGSSGANVLTF.

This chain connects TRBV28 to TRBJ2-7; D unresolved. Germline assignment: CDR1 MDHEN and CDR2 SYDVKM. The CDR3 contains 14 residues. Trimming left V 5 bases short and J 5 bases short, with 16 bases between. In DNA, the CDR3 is TGTGCCAGCAGTCCGGCACAATTACGAAACGAGCAGTACTTC. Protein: CASSPAQLRNEQYF.

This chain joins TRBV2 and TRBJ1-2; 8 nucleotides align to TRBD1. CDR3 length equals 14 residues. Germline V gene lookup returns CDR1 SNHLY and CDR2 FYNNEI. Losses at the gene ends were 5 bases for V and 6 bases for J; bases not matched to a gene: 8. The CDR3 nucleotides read TGTGCCAGCAGTCGGGACAGGACGTCAAATGGCTACACCTTC. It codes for CASSRDRTSNGYTF.

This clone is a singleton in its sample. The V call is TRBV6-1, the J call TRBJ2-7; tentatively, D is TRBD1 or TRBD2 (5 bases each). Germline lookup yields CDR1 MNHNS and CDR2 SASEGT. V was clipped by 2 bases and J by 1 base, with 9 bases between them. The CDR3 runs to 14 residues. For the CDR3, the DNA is TGTGCCAGCAGTGAATGGTGGGGGTCCTACGAGCAGTACTTC. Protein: CASSEWWGSYEQYF.

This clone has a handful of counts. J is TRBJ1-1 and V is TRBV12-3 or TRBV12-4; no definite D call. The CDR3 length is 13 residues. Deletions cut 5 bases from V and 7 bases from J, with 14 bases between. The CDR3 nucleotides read TGTGCCAGCAGTGTAGGGAGGGCGGTTGAAGCTTTCTTT. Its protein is CASSVGRAVEAFF.

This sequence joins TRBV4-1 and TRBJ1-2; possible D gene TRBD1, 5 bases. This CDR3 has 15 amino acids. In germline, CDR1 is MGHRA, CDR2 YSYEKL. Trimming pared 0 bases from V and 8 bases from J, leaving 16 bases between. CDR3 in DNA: TGCGCCAGCAGCCAAGAGGGGTTTTTGGGGGGAGGCTACACCTTC. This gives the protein CASSQEGFLGGGYTF.

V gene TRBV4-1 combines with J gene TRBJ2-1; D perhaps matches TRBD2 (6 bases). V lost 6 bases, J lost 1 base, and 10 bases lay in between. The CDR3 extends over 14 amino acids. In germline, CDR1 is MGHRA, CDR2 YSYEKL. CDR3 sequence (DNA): TGCGCCAGCAGTCCCGGGGGATCCTACAATGAGCAGTTCTTC. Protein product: CASSPGGSYNEQFF.

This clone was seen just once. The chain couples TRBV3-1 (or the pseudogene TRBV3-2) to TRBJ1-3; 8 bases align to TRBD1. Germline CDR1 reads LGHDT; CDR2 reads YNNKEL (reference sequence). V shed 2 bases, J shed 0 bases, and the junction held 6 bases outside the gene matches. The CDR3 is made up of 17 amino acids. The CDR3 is CASSQTRTGHSGNTIYF. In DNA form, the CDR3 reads TGTGCCAGCAGCCAAACGAGGACAGGGCACTCTGGAAACACCATATATTTT.

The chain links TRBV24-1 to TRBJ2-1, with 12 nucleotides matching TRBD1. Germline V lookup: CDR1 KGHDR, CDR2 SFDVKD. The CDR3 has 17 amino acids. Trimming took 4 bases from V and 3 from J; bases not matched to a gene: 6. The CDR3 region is CATSDSGTGGFYNEQFF. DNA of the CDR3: TGTGCCACCAGTGACTCCGGGACAGGGGGCTTCTACAATGAGCAGTTCTTC.

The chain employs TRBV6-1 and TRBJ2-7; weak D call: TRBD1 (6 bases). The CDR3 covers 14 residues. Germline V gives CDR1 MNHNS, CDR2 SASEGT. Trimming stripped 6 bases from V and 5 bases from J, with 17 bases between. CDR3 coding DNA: TGTGCCAGCAGCACAGGGCAGGGGTTAAACGAGCAGTACTTC. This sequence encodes CASSTGQGLNEQYF.